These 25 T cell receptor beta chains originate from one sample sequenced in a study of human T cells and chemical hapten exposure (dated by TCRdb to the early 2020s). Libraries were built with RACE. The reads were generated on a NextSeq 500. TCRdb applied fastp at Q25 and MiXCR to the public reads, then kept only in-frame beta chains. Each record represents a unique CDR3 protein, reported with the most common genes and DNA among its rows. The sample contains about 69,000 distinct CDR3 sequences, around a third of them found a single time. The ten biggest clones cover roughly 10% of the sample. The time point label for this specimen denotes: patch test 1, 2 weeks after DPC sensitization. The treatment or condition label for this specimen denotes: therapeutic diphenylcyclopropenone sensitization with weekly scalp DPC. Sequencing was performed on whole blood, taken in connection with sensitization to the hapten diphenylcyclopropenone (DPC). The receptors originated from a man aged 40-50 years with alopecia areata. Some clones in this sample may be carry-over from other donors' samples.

For the CDR3, the DNA is TGCAGTGCTCCCGCACTAGCGGGAGGGATCACAGATACGCAGTATTTT. This encodes CSAPALAGGITDTQYF. V is TRBV20-1 and J is TRBJ2-3; 13 positions agree with TRBD2. The CDR3 is made up of 16 amino acids. The ends lost 5 bases at V and 2 bases at J; junction bases unmatched: 7. In germline, CDR1 is DFQATT, CDR2 SNEGSKA (reference sequence).

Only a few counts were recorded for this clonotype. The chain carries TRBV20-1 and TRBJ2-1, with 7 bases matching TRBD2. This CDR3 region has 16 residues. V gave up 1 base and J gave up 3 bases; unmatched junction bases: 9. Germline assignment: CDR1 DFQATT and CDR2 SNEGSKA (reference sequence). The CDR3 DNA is TGCAGTGCTAGAGGGCCAGTTGGGGGGGGCTACAATGAGCAGTTCTTC. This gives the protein CSARGPVGGGYNEQFF.

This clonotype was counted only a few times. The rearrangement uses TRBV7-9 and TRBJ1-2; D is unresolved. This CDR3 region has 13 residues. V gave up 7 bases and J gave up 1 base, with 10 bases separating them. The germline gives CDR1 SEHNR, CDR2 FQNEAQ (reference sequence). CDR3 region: CASTTSFNYGYTF. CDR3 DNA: TGTGCCAGCACTACGTCGTTTAACTATGGCTACACCTTC.

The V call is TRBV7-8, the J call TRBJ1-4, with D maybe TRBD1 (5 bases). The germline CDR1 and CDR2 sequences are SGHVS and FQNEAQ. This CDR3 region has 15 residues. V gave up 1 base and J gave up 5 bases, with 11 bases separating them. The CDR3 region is CASSLEGQPNEKLFF. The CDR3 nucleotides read TGTGCCAGCAGCTTAGAGGGGCAACCGAATGAAAAACTGTTTTTT.

The CDR3 reads CASTGSGKGTGELFF. The CDR3, as DNA: TGTGCCAGCACCGGGTCGGGGAAGGGCACCGGGGAGCTGTTTTTT. The chain combines TRBV7-8 with TRBJ2-2; a possible D gene is TRBD2 (5 bases). The CDR3 loop spans 15 amino acids. CDR1 and CDR2 (germline): SGHVS, FQNEAQ. V was trimmed by 7 bases and J by 4 bases, leaving 16 bases between them.

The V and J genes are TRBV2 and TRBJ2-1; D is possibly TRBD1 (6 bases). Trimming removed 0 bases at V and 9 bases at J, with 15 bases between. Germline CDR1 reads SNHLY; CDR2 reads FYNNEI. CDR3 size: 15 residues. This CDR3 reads CASSEALQQGPEQFF. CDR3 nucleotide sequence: TGTGCCAGCAGTGAAGCGCTTCAGCAGGGGCCTGAGCAGTTCTTC. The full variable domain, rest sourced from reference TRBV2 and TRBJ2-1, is EPEVTQTPSHQVTQMGQEVILRCVPISNHLYFYWYRQILGQKVEFLVSFYNNEISEKSEIFDDQFSVERPDGSNFTLKIRSTKLEDSAMYFCASSEALQQGPEQFFGPGTRLTVL.

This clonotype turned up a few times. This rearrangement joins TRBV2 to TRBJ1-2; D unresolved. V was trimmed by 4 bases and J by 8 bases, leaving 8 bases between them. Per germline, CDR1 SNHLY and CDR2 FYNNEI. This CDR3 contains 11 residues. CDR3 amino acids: CASSVGRGYTF. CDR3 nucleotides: TGTGCCAGCAGTGTAGGCCGGGGCTACACCTTC.

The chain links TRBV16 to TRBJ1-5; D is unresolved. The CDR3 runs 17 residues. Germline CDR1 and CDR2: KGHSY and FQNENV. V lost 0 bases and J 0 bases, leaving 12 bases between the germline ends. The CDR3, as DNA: TGTGCCAGCAGCCAATCGGAATCGAGGCGTAGCAATCAGCCCCAGCATTTT. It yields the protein CASSQSESRRSNQPQHF.

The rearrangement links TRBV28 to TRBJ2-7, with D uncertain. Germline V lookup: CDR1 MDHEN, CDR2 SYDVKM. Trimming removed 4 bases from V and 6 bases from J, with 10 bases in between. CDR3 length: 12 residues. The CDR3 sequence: CASSSGLTEQYF. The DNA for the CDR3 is TGTGCCAGCAGTTCTGGGCTCACCGAGCAGTACTTC.

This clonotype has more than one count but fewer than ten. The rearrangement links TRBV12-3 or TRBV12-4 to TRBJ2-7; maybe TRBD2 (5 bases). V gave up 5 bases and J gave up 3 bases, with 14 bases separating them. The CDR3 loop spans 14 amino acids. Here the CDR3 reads CASSPRGLDYEQYF. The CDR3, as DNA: TGTGCCAGCAGTCCCCGCGGGCTGGACTACGAGCAGTACTTC.

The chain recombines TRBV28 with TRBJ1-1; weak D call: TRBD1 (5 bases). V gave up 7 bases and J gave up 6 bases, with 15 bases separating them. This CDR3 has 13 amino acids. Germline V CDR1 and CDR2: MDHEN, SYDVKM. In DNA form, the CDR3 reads TGTGCCAGCACCTGGGGGGGTAGGGCTGAAGCTTTCTTT. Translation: CASTWGGRAEAFF.

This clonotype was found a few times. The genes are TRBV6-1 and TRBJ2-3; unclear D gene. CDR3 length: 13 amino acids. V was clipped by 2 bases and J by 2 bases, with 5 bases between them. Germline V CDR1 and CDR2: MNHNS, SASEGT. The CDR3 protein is CASSERFTDTQYF. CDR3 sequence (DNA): TGTGCCAGCAGTGAACGGTTCACAGATACGCAGTATTTT.

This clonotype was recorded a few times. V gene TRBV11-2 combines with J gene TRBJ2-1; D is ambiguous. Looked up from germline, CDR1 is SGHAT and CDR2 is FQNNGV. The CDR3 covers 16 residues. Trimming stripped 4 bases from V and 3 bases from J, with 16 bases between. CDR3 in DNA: TGTGCCAGCAGCTCCCCCCGGGCGGACCTCTACAATGAGCAGTTCTTC. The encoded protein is CASSSPRADLYNEQFF.

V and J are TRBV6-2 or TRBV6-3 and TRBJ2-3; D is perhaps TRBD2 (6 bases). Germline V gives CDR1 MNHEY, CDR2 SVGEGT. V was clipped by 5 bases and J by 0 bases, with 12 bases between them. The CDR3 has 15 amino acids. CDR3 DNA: TGTGCCAGCAGTCACGGGGGTGGGAGCACAGATACGCAGTATTTT. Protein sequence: CASSHGGGSTDTQYF.

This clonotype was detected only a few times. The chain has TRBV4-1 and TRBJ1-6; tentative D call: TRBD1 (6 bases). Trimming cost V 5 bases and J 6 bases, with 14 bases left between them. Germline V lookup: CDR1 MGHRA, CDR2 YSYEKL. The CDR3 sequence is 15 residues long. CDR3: CASSLEQGGNSPLHF. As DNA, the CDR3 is TGCGCCAGCAGCTTGGAACAGGGAGGTAATTCACCCCTCCACTTT.

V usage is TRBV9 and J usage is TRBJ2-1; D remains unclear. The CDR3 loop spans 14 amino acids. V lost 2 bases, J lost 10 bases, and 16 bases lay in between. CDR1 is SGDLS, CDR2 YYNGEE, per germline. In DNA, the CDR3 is TGTGCCAGCAGCGTTTTGGCAGCCTCGAACGAGCAGTTCTTC. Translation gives CASSVLAASNEQFF.

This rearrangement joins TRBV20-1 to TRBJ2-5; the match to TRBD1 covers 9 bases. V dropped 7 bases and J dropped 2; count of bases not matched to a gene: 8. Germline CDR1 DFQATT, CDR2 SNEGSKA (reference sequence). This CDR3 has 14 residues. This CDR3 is CSVEPGTGQETQYF. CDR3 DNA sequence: TGCAGTGTCGAACCCGGGACAGGGCAAGAGACCCAGTACTTC.

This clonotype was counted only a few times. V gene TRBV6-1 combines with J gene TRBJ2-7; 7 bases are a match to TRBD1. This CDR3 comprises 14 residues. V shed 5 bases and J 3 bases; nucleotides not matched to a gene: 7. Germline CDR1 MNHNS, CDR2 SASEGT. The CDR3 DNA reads TGTGCCAGCAGTCAGGGACAGACTTACTACGAGCAGTACTTC. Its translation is CASSQGQTYYEQYF.

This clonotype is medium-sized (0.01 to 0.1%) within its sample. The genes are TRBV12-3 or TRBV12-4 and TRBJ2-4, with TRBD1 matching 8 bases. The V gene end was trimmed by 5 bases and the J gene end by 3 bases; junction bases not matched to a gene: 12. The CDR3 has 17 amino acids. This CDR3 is CASSPRPEQGDKNIQYF. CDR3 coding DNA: TGTGCCAGCAGTCCTCGGCCCGAACAGGGGGACAAAAACATTCAGTACTTC.

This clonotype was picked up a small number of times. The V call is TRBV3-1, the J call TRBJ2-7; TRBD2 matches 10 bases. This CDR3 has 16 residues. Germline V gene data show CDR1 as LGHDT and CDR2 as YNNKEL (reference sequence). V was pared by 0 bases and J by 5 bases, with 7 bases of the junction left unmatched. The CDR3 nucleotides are TGTGCCAGCAGCCAAGATATAGCTAGCGGGAGCGACGAGCAGTACTTC. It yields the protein CASSQDIASGSDEQYF.

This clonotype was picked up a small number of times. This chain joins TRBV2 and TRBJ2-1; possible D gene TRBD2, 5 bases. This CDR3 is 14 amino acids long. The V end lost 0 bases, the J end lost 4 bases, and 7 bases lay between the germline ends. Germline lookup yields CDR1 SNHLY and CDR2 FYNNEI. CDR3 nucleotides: TGTGCCAGCAGTGAAGCGACTACTTACAATGAGCAGTTCTTC. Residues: CASSEATTYNEQFF.

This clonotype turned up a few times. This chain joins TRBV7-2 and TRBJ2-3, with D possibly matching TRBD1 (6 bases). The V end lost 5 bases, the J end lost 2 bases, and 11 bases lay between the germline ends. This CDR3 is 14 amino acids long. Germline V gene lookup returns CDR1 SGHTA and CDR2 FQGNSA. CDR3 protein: CASSRTGFTDTQYF. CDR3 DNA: TGTGCCAGCAGCCGAACAGGGTTCACAGATACGCAGTATTTT.

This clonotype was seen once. The CDR3 nucleotides are TGCAGCGTCATGGCAGGGACTAGCGGGAGAGGAGCCTACAATGAGCAGTTCTTC. Encoded protein: CSVMAGTSGRGAYNEQFF. The J gene is TRBJ2-1, the V gene TRBV29-1; 14 bases fit TRBD2. The CDR3 is made up of 18 amino acids. V lost 6 bases and J lost 2; bases outside the gene matches: 12. Germline lookup yields CDR1 SQVTM and CDR2 ANQGSEA.

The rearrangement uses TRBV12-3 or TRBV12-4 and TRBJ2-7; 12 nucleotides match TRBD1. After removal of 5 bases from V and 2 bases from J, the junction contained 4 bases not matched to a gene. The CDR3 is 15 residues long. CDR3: CASSTGQGAPYEQYF. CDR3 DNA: TGTGCCAGCAGTACGGGACAGGGGGCCCCCTACGAGCAGTACTTC.

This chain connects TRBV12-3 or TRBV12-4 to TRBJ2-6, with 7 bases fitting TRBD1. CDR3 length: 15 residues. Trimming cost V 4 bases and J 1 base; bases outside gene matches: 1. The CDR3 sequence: CASSYRGSGANVLTF. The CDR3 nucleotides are TGTGCCAGCAGTTACAGGGGATCTGGGGCCAACGTCCTGACTTTC.